The rows below give T cell receptor beta chains drawn from one sample of a study of T cells in lung cancer brain metastases. The assay was immunoSEQ multiplex PCR, and TCRdb's table has in-frame clones only and misses some. The sample lists roughly 4,700 clones, roughly 89% seen once, with roughly 3% in the top ten. Sequencing used tumor tissue from the primary lung tumor. The receptors derive from a woman aged 45-60 years with non-small cell lung cancer. CDR3s include the opening cysteine and the closing phenylalanine or tryptophan. A D gene is named only where the DNA matches it firmly. Part of the rows lack a size; the others show once, few, many or a class for expanded clones.

-	TRBV10-1	TRBJ1-3	-	TGCGCCAGCAGTGGAGGGGCTGGAAACACCATATATTTT	CASSGGAGNTIYF
-	TRBV11-2	TRBJ2-7	-	TGTGCCAGCAGCTTAGTCTCAGGGACCACCTACGAGCAGTACTTC	CASSLVSGTTYEQYF
-	TRBV7-9	TRBJ1-5	-	TGTGCCAGCAGCTTAGGGGGCGAGGGGCAGCCCCAGCATTTT	CASSLGGEGQPQHF
-	TRBV5-1	TRBJ2-5	-	TGCGCCAGCAGCTTCACTATTCAAGAGACCCAGTACTTC	CASSFTIQETQYF
-	TRBV27	TRBJ2-7	-	TGTGCCAGCAGTCCGGGACGGGTAACCTACGAGCAGTACTTC	CASSPGRVTYEQYF
-	TRBV7-6	TRBJ2-7	-	TGTGCCAGCAGTTCCCGACCGAATCCACGCTACGAGCAGTACTTC	CASSSRPNPRYEQYF
-	TRBV5-1	TRBJ1-1	-	TGCGCCAGCAGCGGGGGCCAGGGGAACACTGAAGCTTTCTTT	CASSGGQGNTEAFF
once	TRBV5-1	TRBJ1-6	TRBD1	TGCGCCAGCAGCTTTTCGACAGGGGACCGTGGGTCACCCCTCCACTTT	CASSFSTGDRGSPLHF
-	TRBV4-2	TRBJ2-1	-	TGTGCCAGCAGCGCCAGCGGCCCCTCCTACAATGAGCAGTTCTTC	CASSASGPSYNEQFF
-	TRBV11-2	TRBJ2-3	TRBD2	TGTGCCAGCAGCCTCGGGGGGTCTAGCACAGATACGCAGTATTTT	CASSLGGSSTDTQYF
-	TRBV6-4	TRBJ2-1	-	TGTGCCAGCAGTGACTCTGTGGGGGATGGCAATGAGCAGTTCTTC	CASSDSVGDGNEQFF
-	TRBV30	TRBJ1-2	-	TGTGCCTGGGGGGACGGGAGTGGGGGCTACACCTTC	CAWGDGSGGYTF
-	TRBV27	TRBJ2-7	-	TGTGCCAGCAATTCGGGGGACCCGCCCTACGAGCAGTACTTC	CASNSGDPPYEQYF
-	TRBV6-1	TRBJ2-2	-	TGTGCCAGCAGTGAAATGAGGAGGGAGCTGTTTTTT	CASSEMRRELFF
-	TRBV30	TRBJ2-7	TRBD2	TGTGCCTGGAGTGTAAATCTTTGGGAGGGGGAGCAGTACTTC	CAWSVNLWEGEQYF
-	TRBV6-6	TRBJ2-7	-	TGTGCCAGCGAGGCGGCCTACGAGCAGTACTTC	CASEAAYEQYF
-	TRBV11-2	TRBJ1-3	-	TGTGCCAGCAGCTTAGCAGGGTCTGGAAACACCATATATTTT	CASSLAGSGNTIYF
-	TRBV7-6	TRBJ2-5	-	TGTGCCAGCATTATCGGGGGGCGCGGAGAGACCCAGTACTTC	CASIIGGRGETQYF
once	TRBV21-1	TRBJ2-6	-	TGTGCCAGCCCCCTTCCAGGATCTGGGGCCAACGTCCTGACTTTC	CASPLPGSGANVLTF
-	TRBV6-1	TRBJ2-5	-	TGTGCCAGCAGTGGAGGGCCTTGGGAGACCCAGTACTTC	CASSGGPWETQYF
-	TRBV15	TRBJ2-7	TRBD1	TGTGCCACCAGGGAGAACAGGGGGCTAGTCTACGAGCAGTACTTC	CATRENRGLVYEQYF
-	TRBV7-2	TRBJ2-3	TRBD2	TGTGCCAGCAGCGCCAAGCGGGAGCTTGATACGCAGTATTTT	CASSAKRELDTQYF
-	TRBV28	TRBJ1-5	-	TGTGCCAGCAAAATAGGCCCGGCGGCCCAGCATTTT	CASKIGPAAQHF
-	TRBV19	TRBJ2-6	TRBD1	TGTGCCAGTAGTATTATCCGGACAGGGGTCGTCAACGTCCTGACTTTC	CASSIIRTGVVNVLTF
-	TRBV7-2	TRBJ1-5	-	TGTGCCAGCAGCGCAACGGGAGGCCTATATAGCAATCAGCCCCAGCATTTT	CASSATGGLYSNQPQHF
-	TRBV18	TRBJ1-5	TRBD1	TGTGTCAGCTCACCGGGACAGGTTGTCAATCAGCCCCAGCATTTT	CVSSPGQVVNQPQHF
-	TRBV5-1	TRBJ2-2	TRBD1	TGCGCCAGCAAACCGGACAGGCCCGGGGAGCTGTTTTTT	CASKPDRPGELFF
-	TRBV18	TRBJ1-2	-	TGTGCCAGCTCACATCCCCTCAGCCTGACTAACTATGGCTATACCTTC	CASSHPLSLTNYGYTF
-	TRBV5-4	TRBJ2-3	-	TGTGCCAGCAGCTTAGACAGTTCCACAGATACGCAGTATTTT	CASSLDSSTDTQYF
few	TRBV6-1	TRBJ1-2	-	TGTGCCAGCAGTCCGACGTGGGGCTACACCTTC	CASSPTWGYTF
-	TRBV15	TRBJ1-2	TRBD1	TGTGCCACCAGCGTTCGGACAGGGAATTACTATGGCTACACCTTC	CATSVRTGNYYGYTF